This T cell receptor (beta chain) was documented in a study of T cells in Graves' hyperthyroidism and ophthalmopathy. Study results and limitations: Most clonotypes expanded in the thyroid (above 0.001) were also present in blood. Ophthalmopathy was separated from stable hyperthyroidism by a 13 V-J model. Ophthalmopathy onset followed model prediction by a median roughly six months.

Template material for amplifying TCR beta CDR3 regions consisted of RNA transcripts. The study used the HTBI primer set for a first-round RT-PCR of the TCR CDR3. TCRdb re-called the multiplex PCR reads through MiXCR, storing one row per CDR3 protein. The table lists 650,000 to 800,000 distinct CDR3 sequences, just under 45% of them singletons, with less than 9.5% in the top ten. The V gene end was trimmed by 5 bases and the J gene end by 7 bases; junction bases not matched to a gene: 8. The CDR3 has 13 amino acids. The germline V gene encodes CDR1 SQVTM and CDR2 ANQGSEA. This clonotype has a count of ten or more. The antigen is unknown.

The sample consisted of peripheral blood or thyroid tissue (not recorded which). This chain connects TRBV29-1 to TRBJ1-2, with 9 bases aligning to TRBD1. The origin of this receptor is an adult man with Graves' disease, either hyperthyroidism or ophthalmopathy (not recorded which). The CDR3 spells CSVIPRDRVGYTF. The CDR3 DNA sequence: TGCAGCGTTATCCCCCGGGACAGGGTTGGCTACACCTTC. Looking up the rest from reference TRBV29-1 and TRBJ1-2 gives the full variable domain: SAVISQKPSRDICQRGTSLTIQCQVDSQVTMMFWYRQQPGQSLTLIATANQGSEATYESGFVIDKFPISRPNLTFSTLTVSNMSPEDSSIYLCSVIPRDRVGYTFGSGTRLTVV.